This is a list of T cell receptor beta chains from one sample in a study of T-cell memory formation after mild COVID-19. From the 5' RACE reads, TCRdb called clonotypes with MiXCR, one entry per CDR3 protein. Seen here are 30,000 to 50,000 distinct CDR3 sequences, over 5% observed once, and the top ten hold more than 0.7%. The sequenced sample was PBMCs or a T cell subset sorted from them (not recorded which). All receptors come from an adult who had mild COVID-19 (a few samples of this study predate the infection). Cell type and time point are not known. Both conserved end residues are part of each CDR3.

V | CDR3
TRBV5-1 | CASSNTRTSGGVQTQYF
TRBV11-3 | CASSARDRGLGANQPQHF
TRBV5-1 | CASSLLGPPNYGYTF
TRBV24-1 | CATSVWGNNEQFF
TRBV5-1 | CASSLDSMNTGELFF
TRBV7-3 | CASSLMTGTGFNEQFF
TRBV5-1 | CASSLEATRTYGYTF
TRBV5-1 | CASSWGRTGAEAFF
TRBV14 | CASSRQRGTSGLYNEQFF
TRBV12-3/TRBV12-4 | CASSFENVQHIQYF
TRBV3-1 | CAAQQSSQETQYF
TRBV20-1 | CSALSGTNYNSPLHF
TRBV12-3/TRBV12-4 | CASSPGQGKGYTF
TRBV5-4 | CASSFHGGDTEAFF
TRBV7-2 | CASSRRSIGTGAADTQYF